Following are 18 T cell receptor beta chains from one sample sequenced in a study of cytomegalovirus exposure and HLA in healthy donors. Primers for the PCR totalled 60 Vbeta and 13 Jbeta. Sequenced by immunoSEQ multiplex PCR; TCRdb stores in-frame clones only, minus some. The data hold around 120,000 clones, with roughly 80% observed a single time. The specimen sequenced was PBMCs. Receptors originate from a man aged 55 to 70 in good health and CMV-seropositive.

The genes are TRBV7-9 and TRBJ1-5; D is ambiguous. V was clipped by 5 bases and J by 5 bases, with 7 bases between them. The CDR3 sequence is 12 residues long. From germline, CDR1 is SEHNR and CDR2 FQNEAQ (reference sequence). CDR3 protein: CASSLPDQPQHF. In DNA form, the CDR3 reads TGTGCCAGCAGCCTTCCGGATCAGCCCCAGCATTTT.

The J gene is TRBJ2-7, the V gene TRBV6-5; tentative D call: TRBD2 (5 bases). The CDR3 loop spans 12 amino acids. Germline V gene sequence: CDR1 MNHEY, CDR2 SVGAGI. The V end lost 6 bases, the J end lost 7 bases, and 13 bases lay between the germline ends. DNA of the CDR3: TGTGCCAGCAGGGCTAGCTCCGGAGAGCAGTACTTC. It is translated as CASRASSGEQYF.

J is TRBJ1-6 and V is TRBV9; possibly TRBD1 for D (6 bases). The CDR3 extends over 15 amino acids. From germline, CDR1 is SGDLS and CDR2 YYNGEE. V dropped 0 bases and J dropped 7 bases, with 11 bases sitting between them. The chain's CDR3 is CASSVAVQGNSPLHF. The CDR3 DNA reads TGTGCCAGCAGCGTAGCCGTGCAGGGGAATTCACCCCTCCACTTT.

The chain carries TRBV7-5 and TRBJ2-7; no check of the table's D call, TRBD2, against the DNA was made. TRBV7-5 is annotated as a pseudogene. The CDR3 is 16 amino acids. The CDR3 DNA reads as TGTGCCAGAAGCTGCGGGCTGTCCCTTCTGTCCTACGAGCAGTACTTC. It codes for CARSCGLSLLSYEQYF.

The rearrangement links TRBV6-6 to TRBJ1-1, with D unresolved. CDR3 length: 13 residues. The V gene's germline CDR1 is MNHNY and CDR2 SVGAGI (reference sequence). Trimming took 7 bases from V and 1 from J, leaving 10 bases between them. Here the CDR3 DNA reads TGTGCCAGCACCCTCCGGGAGAACACTGAAGCTTTCTTT. Protein product: CASTLRENTEAFF.

The gene calls are TRBV7-9 and TRBJ1-1; 9 bases agree with TRBD1. This CDR3 region has 14 residues. The germline V gene encodes CDR1 SEHNR and CDR2 FQNEAQ (reference sequence). The ends lost 4 bases at V and 1 base at J; junction bases unmatched: 1. Here the CDR3 reads CASSSGQGNTEAFF. For the CDR3, the DNA is TGTGCCAGCAGCTCGGGACAGGGGAACACTGAAGCTTTCTTT.

This clone has just a few counts. The V and J genes are TRBV6-1 and TRBJ2-5; 11 bases are a match to TRBD1. The last part of the DNA fits TRBJ2-7 better; the J call may be wrong. CDR1 is MNHNS, CDR2 SASEGT, per germline. CDR3 size: 16 residues. This chain's CDR3 is CASSEITGTGGYEQYF. The CDR3 bases are TGTGCCAGCAGTGAAATAACCGGGACAGGGGGCTACGAGCAGTACTTC.

The rearrangement links TRBV4-1 to TRBJ2-3; 16 positions match TRBD2. The junction had 3 bases not matched to a gene; V was cut back by 1 base and J by 5 bases. Per germline, CDR1 MGHRA and CDR2 YSYEKL. The CDR3 is 17 residues long. The CDR3 is CASSQGGLAGGRDTQYF. In DNA form, the CDR3 reads TGCGCCAGCAGCCAAGGGGGACTAGCGGGGGGGAGAGATACGCAGTATTTT.

The V gene is TRBV25-1, the J gene TRBJ2-2, with D possibly being TRBD1 (5 bases). Trimming took off 1 base at V and 6 bases at J, with 9 bases between the two ends. The CDR3 runs to 14 residues. CDR1 is MGHDK, CDR2 SYGVNS, per germline. The CDR3 sequence: CASSEFKGPGELFF. Written as DNA, the CDR3 is TGTGCCAGCAGTGAATTTAAGGGGCCCGGGGAGCTGTTTTTT.

The V gene is TRBV7-9, the J gene TRBJ1-4; 7 nucleotides match TRBD1. This CDR3 is built from 18 residues. The germline V gene encodes CDR1 SEHNR and CDR2 FQNEAQ (reference sequence). The V gene end was trimmed by 4 bases and the J gene end by 3 bases; junction bases not matched to a gene: 14. CDR3: CASSSAKGRGKANEKLFF. The CDR3, as DNA: TGTGCCAGCAGCTCAGCCAAGGGCAGGGGGAAGGCTAATGAAAAACTGTTTTTT.

The V and J genes are TRBV18 and TRBJ1-2; 9 nucleotides align to TRBD1. The ends lost 1 base at V and 4 bases at J; junction bases unmatched: 13. Germline V gives CDR1 KGHSH, CDR2 LQKENI. This CDR3 spans 18 amino acids. In DNA form, the CDR3 reads TGTGCCAGCTCACCACTCGGGAAAGGGACAGGGACCATCTATGGCTACACCTTC. This codes for CASSPLGKGTGTIYGYTF.

This clone was seen only a few times. The V gene is TRBV11-1, the J gene TRBJ1-5, with no clear D. V was shortened by 4 bases and J by 1 base, with 5 bases between the two germline ends. Per the germline V gene, CDR1 is SGHAT and CDR2 is FQDESV (reference sequence). CDR3 length equals 13 residues. CDR3 sequence: CASSYQSNQPQHF. Written as DNA, the CDR3 is TGTGCCAGCAGCTACCAGAGCAATCAGCCCCAGCATTTT.

The chain links TRBV30 to TRBJ2-3; TRBD2 agrees at 13 bases. Germline V gene lookup returns CDR1 GTSNPN and CDR2 SVGIG (reference sequence). CDR3 size: 19 residues. J was trimmed by 6 bases and V by 0 bases; bases with no gene match: 15. The CDR3 sequence is CAWSVLRTSGGSSWDTQYF. The CDR3 DNA is TGTGCCTGGAGTGTACTGAGGACTAGCGGGGGTTCGTCTTGGGATACGCAGTATTTT.

The rearrangement uses TRBV19 and TRBJ2-7; 9 bases fit TRBD1. Trimming took 3 bases from V and 4 from J; bases not matched to a gene: 4. The CDR3 loop spans 14 amino acids. CDR1 is LNHDA and CDR2 is SQIVND in the germline V gene (reference sequence). CDR3 coding DNA: TGTGCCAGTAGTATGTCGGGACAGGGTTACGAGCAGTACTTC. This codes for CASSMSGQGYEQYF.

Worth noting for this clone: The same CDR3 is also encoded by other DNA sequences in this sample. The genes are TRBV4-1 and TRBJ2-1, with 10 bases identical to TRBD2. This CDR3 has 15 amino acids. CDR1 is MGHRA, CDR2 YSYEKL, per germline. Trimming took 5 bases from V and 7 from J; bases not matched to a gene: 8. The CDR3 protein is CASSAPGLARNEQFF. In nucleotides, the CDR3 is TGCGCCAGCAGCGCTCCGGGACTAGCGAGGAATGAGCAGTTCTTC.

DNA for the CDR3: TGTGCCAGCAGGCGACTAGCGGGAGGGCCAGAGACCCAGTACTTC. Translation: CASRRLAGGPETQYF. V and J are TRBV2 and TRBJ2-5; 14 bases fit TRBD2. The ends lost 6 bases at V and 4 bases at J; junction bases unmatched: 4. The CDR3 consists of 15 residues. Per the germline V gene, CDR1 is SNHLY and CDR2 is FYNNEI. Full variable domain (missing parts from reference TRBV2 and TRBJ2-5): EPEVTQTPSHQVTQMGQEVILRCVPISNHLYFYWYRQILGQKVEFLVSFYNNEISEKSEIFDDQFSVERPDGSNFTLKIRSTKLEDSAMYFCASRRLAGGPETQYFGPGTRLLVL.

This clone was found once. The chain employs TRBV19 and TRBJ2-7; perhaps TRBD1 as D (5 bases). Germline V gives CDR1 LNHDA, CDR2 SQIVND (reference sequence). V lost 5 bases to trimming and J lost 2 bases, with 13 bases between them. This CDR3 spans 14 amino acids. CDR3 protein: CASSPGQSTYEQYF. CDR3 DNA sequence: TGTGCCAGTAGTCCAGGGCAAAGTACCTACGAGCAGTACTTC.

CDR3 nucleotide sequence: TGCGCCAGCAGTGAGGCGGGAGGCTATGGAAATGAGCAGTTCTTC. As protein: CASSEAGGYGNEQFF. The chain carries TRBV10-1 and TRBJ2-1; 8 bases line up with TRBD2. There are 15 residues in the CDR3. Germline V CDR1 and CDR2: WNHNN, SYGVQD (reference sequence). The trim removed 2 bases at V and 7 bases at J, leaving 7 bases unmatched.